Shown below are 6 T cell receptor beta chains from a single sample sequenced in a study of T-cell reconstitution after alpha-beta-depleted transplantation in children. Unique molecular identifiers were incorporated during preparation of the TCRbeta library. TCRdb independently ran MiXCR on the PCR reads; one entry per CDR3 protein. Altogether around 410,000 distinct CDR3 sequences are present, 9.5% to 13% being singletons, with the ten largest covering about 5%. Specimen: PBMCs from the stem cell graft donor, collected from the stem cell graft. The receptors originated from a human donor who donated a stem cell graft to a child with acute myeloid leukemia.

This clonotype was recorded a few times. The chain couples TRBV24-1 to TRBJ2-4; D possibly corresponds to TRBD1 (6 bases). V was shortened by 5 bases and J by 6 bases, with 25 bases between the two germline ends. The CDR3 contains 18 residues. Germline V gives CDR1 KGHDR, CDR2 SFDVKD. The CDR3 DNA is TGTGCCACCAGTGCAGGTCCGAGGCAGGGGATTCGTGGAAACATTCAGTACTTC. Amino acid sequence: CATSAGPRQGIRGNIQYF.

The genes are TRBV19 and TRBJ2-3; 10 bases fit TRBD2. J was trimmed by 0 bases and V by 9 bases; bases with no gene match: 6. This CDR3 contains 15 residues. Germline loops: CDR1 LNHDA, CDR2 SQIVND (reference sequence). The chain's CDR3 is CASRETSGSTDTQYF. In DNA, the CDR3 is TGTGCCAGCCGGGAGACTAGCGGGAGCACAGATACGCAGTATTTT.

The J gene is TRBJ2-5, the V gene TRBV25-1; D might be TRBD1 (5 bases). The CDR3 runs to 14 residues. Germline CDR1 and CDR2: MGHDK and SYGVNS. V was shortened by 3 bases and J by 3 bases, with 11 bases between the two germline ends. This CDR3 is CASSDTRDEETQYF. In DNA, the CDR3 is TGTGCCAGCAGTGACACCAGGGATGAAGAGACCCAGTACTTC. Using reference TRBV25-1 and TRBJ2-5 for the parts outside the CDR3, the full variable domain is EADIYQTPRYLVIGTGKKITLECSQTMGHDKMYWYQQDPGMELHLIHYSYGVNSTEKGDLSSESTVSRIRTEHFPLTLESARPSHTSQYLCASSDTRDEETQYFGPGTRLLVL.

V and J are TRBV4-2 and TRBJ1-2; tentatively, D is TRBD1 (5 bases). V lost 2 bases and J lost 1, with 20 bases in between. The V gene's germline CDR1 is LGHNA and CDR2 YNFKEQ. The CDR3 consists of 18 residues. The CDR3 coding sequence is TGTGCCAGCAGCCAACGCCAGACCCTGGGGGATTATAACTATGGCTACACCTTC. This encodes CASSQRQTLGDYNYGYTF.

The chain links TRBV5-1 to TRBJ2-5; no firm D call. Per germline, CDR1 SGHRS and CDR2 YFSETQ. The CDR3 is made up of 13 amino acids. V gave up 4 bases and J gave up 1 base, with 8 bases separating them. This CDR3 is CASSVGFQETQYF. In nucleotides, the CDR3 is TGCGCCAGCAGCGTGGGGTTCCAAGAGACCCAGTACTTC.

This clonotype was recorded many times. The chain recombines TRBV29-1 with TRBJ2-5, with 8 bases that match TRBD2. CDR1 is SQVTM, CDR2 ANQGSEA, per germline. The J segment lost 4 bases and the V segment lost 1 base, leaving 5 bases of the junction unmatched. This CDR3 is 14 amino acids long. CDR3: CSVEGSGSSETQYF. The CDR3 DNA sequence: TGCAGCGTTGAAGGGAGCGGGAGCTCAGAGACCCAGTACTTC.